This T cell receptor beta chain came from a study of shared clonotypes between healthy human individuals (dated by TCRdb to 2020 to 2022). Study-level background: The cohort comprised a couple of women and three men aged 18 to 49 years. To increase sequencing depth and limit assay-specific biases, different laboratories used diverse techniques to prepare libraries and sequence TCR repertoires. Each donor's leukapheresis produced roughly between roughly 0.85 and 10 billion PBMCs. For each donor, CD4 naive and CD4 memory were each run on three plates, CD8 naive on two plates, and CD8 memory on one plate. The study deeply sequenced blood TCR repertoires of five healthy adults to estimate repertoire size and the extent of clonotype sharing between individuals.

A note on this clone: The antigen it binds to is not known. No much larger clone is present one base from it, and per-base qualities are unavailable.

TCR CDR3 regions were amplified from genomic DNA by multiplex PCR using the deep immunoSEQ assay. Genomic DNA extracted from each cell subset was distributed evenly over all wells of several immunoSEQ 96-well plates, and each plate served as one replicate. For sorted subsets, each replicate PCR was loaded with approximately 190 ng genomic DNA, equivalent to 25,000 to 30,000 T cell genomes. Purified libraries were measured with a Qubit 3.0 fluorometer, size-checked on a Bioanalyzer 2100, and measured again with the KAPA Library Quantification kit. A separate single-read 150-cycle Illumina NextSeq 550 flow cell was used to sequence each immunoSEQ 96-well plate. The paper's processing steps were these. Because the immunoSEQ output held only junctional sequences and lacked quality scores, the filtering could not match the filtering applied to full-length reads. To assign V/J genes and CDR3, sequences were annotated using PyIR, a Python wrapper for IgBLAST v1.9, with IMGT germline references. Reads with weak V/J assignments (E-value above 1e-6), missing CDR3, stop codons, out-of-frame junctions, or ambiguous translated residues were removed. V3J clonotypes were defined by identical inferred V gene, J gene, and CDR3 amino acid sequence. Percentage overlap between repertoires was calculated by dividing the number of shared unique clonotypes by the size of the smaller repertoire. Repertoire richness was assessed with RTK rarefaction, the Chao1 estimator, and Recon v2.1 estimates of unobserved clonotypes. OLGA was used to compute generation probabilities for all TCRbeta clonotypes that the gDNA method yielded from a handful of donors. Held by TCRdb, this immuneACCESS table contains in-frame sequences only and omits some clones. Under half of the omission traces to an unresolved V gene where checked; the cause of the rest is unknown. V and J calls and clone size are copied from that table; D and trimming were computed from the DNA. Across this sample there are 2.5 million or so clones, with around nine tenths seen only once. The top ten clones comprise roughly 0.13% of the sample.

Broad study findings and their caveats: Because the study included a small number of donors, the genetic and exposure-history diversity represented was limited. Naive subsets generally had larger estimated clonotype richness than memory subsets did. Based on pairwise subsampling, the degree of clonotype sharing among donors was expected to be affected by sequencing depth. Even with the large sequencing depth, rarefaction of the sorted-subset datasets indicated that sequencing was incomplete. Clonotypes shared by all four sorted-subset donors showed higher generation probabilities than non-shared clonotypes. Only blood was sampled, and tissue TCR repertoires likely differ from those in blood. Sharing across several donors was observed for approximately 4.6% of naive CD4, 3% to 3.5% of naive CD8, 2.3% of memory CD4, and approximately 0.41% of memory CD8 clonotypes.

The donors were healthy, HIV-negative adults who had no recently reported acute infections or vaccinations. Every donor was a Caucasian adult residing in Nashville, Tennessee, USA. CD4+ T cells were enriched by magnetic negative selection; naive cells were then positively selected on CD45RA, and the negative fraction formed the memory subset. Blood was collected by leukapheresis, and PBMCs were isolated by Ficoll-Histopaque density gradient centrifugation and then cryopreserved in liquid nitrogen vapor phase. Purity and quantity of every magnetically sorted T cell population were checked by analytical flow cytometry. Each sorted fraction had its genomic DNA isolated and then quantified by UV absorbance on a Nanodrop 2000c. The cysteine opens and the phenylalanine closes a CDR3 of 14 amino acids. CDR3 DNA is the only sequence kept; it has 42 bases, read in frame from the first base. Relative to germline, V is 2 bases shorter and J is 8 bases shorter, with 18 bases between their ends. According to the germline V gene (reference sequence), CDR1 reads GTSNPN and CDR2 reads SVGIG.

The sequence derives from a man aged 18-30 years in good health. The sample comprised naive CD4+ T cells sorted from blood. The sample's cell subset or site label, decoded: CD45RA+ positively selected. The sequence joins TRBV30 to TRBJ1-2; no D gene call is confident. The CDR3 has the sequence CAWSIRTVGEGYTF. The bases read TGTGCCTGGAGTATAAGAACGGTTGGTGAGGGCTACACCTTC.